This T cell receptor (beta chain) came from a study of neurological immune-mediated disorders. TCRdb recomputed calls from the 5' RACE reads with MiXCR, one row per CDR3 protein. The repertoire holds 45,000 or so distinct CDR3 sequences, with just over 3% as singletons. Unmatched junction bases numbered 12, after V lost 3 bases and J lost 4 bases. CDR3 length equals 17 residues. CDR1 and CDR2 from the germline V gene are SGHRS and YFSETQ. In its sample, this clonotype was seen many times. Sequences were obtained from PBMCs. This receptor was obtained from a woman in her 50s with multiple sclerosis. The V gene is TRBV5-1, the J gene TRBJ2-7, with 11 bases aligning to TRBD2. The CDR3 nucleotides read TGCGCCAGCAGCTCTGCTCTAGGAGGACTAGCGGGTTACGAGCAGTACTTC. Translating it yields CASSSALGGLAGYEQYF.